These T cell receptor beta chains were read from a single sample in a study of PD-1 blockade in classical Hodgkin lymphoma. Generated by immunoSEQ multiplex PCR, the TCRdb table keeps only in-frame clones and is missing some. The sample has about 21,000 clones, 68% seen once. The material was peripheral blood mononuclear cells (PBMCs), obtained at baseline. Receptors originate from a human donor with classical Hodgkin lymphoma. Each CDR3 is given with its conserved first and last residue.

cdr3_aa: CASSLSRGLGETQYF
v_call: TRBV28
j_call: TRBJ2-5

cdr3_aa: CASSLTSTGTGELFF
v_call: TRBV7-3
j_call: TRBJ2-2

cdr3_aa: CASSLVWQGSQPQHF
v_call: TRBV5-8
j_call: TRBJ1-5

cdr3_aa: CASSLRDRGHRAYEQYF
v_call: TRBV5-1
j_call: TRBJ2-7

cdr3_aa: CAFLDSSNYGYTF
v_call: TRBV6-6
j_call: TRBJ1-2

cdr3_aa: CASSQEGTSGSDTQYF
v_call: TRBV4-2
j_call: TRBJ2-3

cdr3_aa: CASSVVPDSNYGYTF
v_call: TRBV9
j_call: TRBJ1-2

cdr3_aa: CASSVGWGSSGNTIYF
v_call: TRBV9
j_call: TRBJ1-3

cdr3_aa: CASSLVAPAGRYGYTF
v_call: TRBV7-2
j_call: TRBJ1-2

cdr3_aa: CASSYLGSGSTYEQYF
v_call: TRBV6-5
j_call: TRBJ2-7

cdr3_aa: CASSFPGETQYF
v_call: TRBV27
j_call: TRBJ2-5

cdr3_aa: CASSLGLSPPEQYF
v_call: TRBV5-4
j_call: TRBJ2-7

cdr3_aa: CASSLRRAGELFF
v_call: TRBV7-7
j_call: TRBJ2-2

cdr3_aa: CASSSRGQQKNEKLFF
v_call: TRBV5-1
j_call: TRBJ1-4

cdr3_aa: CASSLDRLNTEAFF
v_call: TRBV5-4
j_call: TRBJ1-1

cdr3_aa: CASSYPGGSDETQYF
v_call: TRBV28
j_call: TRBJ2-5

cdr3_aa: CASSLEASLLTDTQYF
v_call: TRBV7-9
j_call: TRBJ2-3

cdr3_aa: CASSPTSGRAYEQYF
v_call: TRBV14
j_call: TRBJ2-7

cdr3_aa: CASSEDSANTGELFF
v_call: TRBV5-1
j_call: TRBJ2-2

cdr3_aa: CASSYTGGANGYTF
v_call: TRBV6-5
j_call: TRBJ1-2

cdr3_aa: CASSVRDRGPDTQYF
v_call: TRBV9
j_call: TRBJ2-3

cdr3_aa: CASSGWGGDTEAFF
v_call: TRBV7-2
j_call: TRBJ1-1

cdr3_aa: CASSPTGEETQYF
v_call: TRBV7-7
j_call: TRBJ2-5

cdr3_aa: CASSSAGTDSYEQYF
v_call: TRBV6-5
j_call: TRBJ2-7

cdr3_aa: CASSFKGTPYYGYTF
v_call: TRBV28
j_call: TRBJ1-2

cdr3_aa: CASSNGQQETQYF
v_call: TRBV18
j_call: TRBJ2-5

cdr3_aa: CASSPWGPLMDTQYF
v_call: TRBV28
j_call: TRBJ2-3